This TCR beta chain came from a study of blood T cell repertoires in COVID-19. About the research overall: Whether acute or convalescent, the COVID-19 samples came from the United States, Italy and Spain. Nucleic acid was either cDNA or gDNA, and it came from T cells, B-cell-depleted T cells, or PBMCs.

Under the authors' procedure: From reference gene primer amplification, estimates of nucleated cell counts were derived. The protocol was immunoSEQ multiplex PCR, while the TCRdb copy is restricted to in-frame clones and leaves out a portion. V, J and clone size were drawn from that table, and D and trimming were deduced from the DNA. There are 50,000 to 70,000 clones in the sample; approximately 90% occur only once, and 8% to 9% lies in the top ten. V shed 0 bases and J shed 0 bases, with 10 bases lying between them. Germline V gives CDR1 SGDLS, CDR2 YYNGEE. The CDR3 totals 15 residues. The V and J genes are TRBV9 and TRBJ2-7; maybe TRBD2 (6 bases). Sequencing was performed on peripheral blood. The TCR originated in a woman between 65 and 79 years old with active COVID-19. Here the CDR3 DNA reads TGTGCCAGCAGCGTAGCTAGCGCGGCCTCCTACGAGCAGTACTTC. Its protein product is CASSVASAASYEQYF.